A selection of T cell receptor beta chains follows, all from one sample in a study of neurological immune-mediated disorders. In TCRdb, the 5' RACE reads were re-called with MiXCR into one record per CDR3 protein. The sample carries about 59,000 distinct CDR3 sequences, around 3.8% recorded once. The sequenced sample consisted of PBMCs. These receptors all stem from a woman aged 50 to 60 with multiple sclerosis. The CDR3 runs from the conserved cysteine through the conserved F or W. A D gene is named only where the DNA matches it firmly. The listing skips clone size in some rows; elsewhere it reads once, few, many or a size class.

>many|TRBD2|TRBJ2-3|TRBV20-1
CSAAPRGGYTDTQYF
TGCAGTGCGGCCCCGCGGGGGGGCTACACAGATACGCAGTATTTT
>-|-|TRBJ2-6|TRBV5-6
CASRAYSGAKVLTF
TGTGCCAGCCGAGCCTACTCTGGGGCCAAAGTCCTGACTTTC
>many|-|TRBJ2-5|TRBV14
CASSQVLGQETQYF
TGTGCCAGCAGCCAAGTACTAGGACAAGAGACCCAGTACTTC
>-|-|TRBJ2-1|TRBV14
CASSPSDSRNEQFF
TGTGCCAGCAGCCCCTCGGACAGCCGAAATGAGCAGTTCTTC
>many|-|TRBJ2-1|TRBV7-2
CASSLSGGRKGNEQFF
TGTGCCAGCAGCTTAAGTGGGGGCCGTAAGGGCAATGAGCAGTTCTTC
>many|-|TRBJ2-7|TRBV6-2/TRBV6-3
CASSDPYEQYF
TGTGCCAGCAGTGATCCCTACGAGCAGTACTTC
>many|-|TRBJ1-3|TRBV5-1
CASSFGIPGNTIYF
TGCGCCAGCAGCTTCGGCATACCTGGAAACACCATATATTTT
>many|TRBD1|TRBJ2-7|TRBV5-1
CASSSTGGPYEQYF
TGCGCCAGCAGCTCGACAGGGGGCCCATACGAGCAGTACTTC
>many|-|TRBJ1-1|TRBV14
CASSQGSRANTEAFF
TGTGCCAGCAGCCAAGGGTCCCGAGCGAACACTGAAGCTTTCTTT
>many|TRBD2|TRBJ2-5|TRBV20-1
CSARDPGGGYQETQYF
TGCAGTGCTAGAGATCCGGGGGGTGGGTACCAAGAGACCCAGTACTTC
>many|TRBD2|TRBJ2-1|TRBV7-8
CASSSPTSERYNEQFF
TGTGCCAGCAGCTCCCCGACTAGCGAGAGATACAATGAGCAGTTCTTC
>many|TRBD1|TRBJ2-1|TRBV6-6
CASSTTRQGASYNEQFF
TGTGCCAGCAGTACAACCCGACAGGGGGCCTCCTACAATGAGCAGTTCTTC
>many|-|TRBJ2-2|TRBV14
CASSPRQVSNTGELFF
TGTGCCAGCAGCCCTCGACAGGTTTCGAACACCGGGGAGCTGTTTTTT
>many|TRBD2|TRBJ2-1|TRBV4-2
CASSQARGGWEQFF
TGTGCCAGCAGCCAAGCGCGGGGGGGATGGGAGCAGTTCTTC
>many|TRBD1|TRBJ2-5|TRBV29-1
CSVEKGGQGAQETQYF
TGCAGCGTTGAAAAAGGAGGACAGGGGGCTCAAGAGACCCAGTACTTC
>many|-|TRBJ2-7|TRBV7-9
CASSGGRAYEQYF
TGTGCCAGCAGCGGTGGCAGGGCCTACGAGCAGTACTTC
>-|-|TRBJ1-5|TRBV6-2/TRBV6-3
CASSYSMTRSNQPQNF
TGTGCCAGCAGTTACTCCATGACCAGGAGCAATCAGCCCCAGAATTTT
>many|-|TRBJ1-2|TRBV10-3
CAIRKFLQGDDYGYTF
TGTGCCATCAGGAAATTTTTACAGGGAGACGACTATGGCTACACCTTC
>many|-|TRBJ1-1|TRBV5-1
CASREGVAEAFF
TGCGCCAGCAGGGAGGGGGTGGCTGAAGCTTTCTTT
>-|TRBD1|TRBJ1-2|TRBV25-1
CATGTGGSYGYTF
TGTGCCACCGGGACAGGGGGTAGCTATGGCTACACCTTC
>many|-|TRBJ2-3|TRBV7-2
CASSPTGVDTQYF
TGTGCCAGCAGCCCTACGGGAGTAGATACGCAGTATTTT
>many|TRBD1|TRBJ1-2|TRBV20-1
CSVDPAGGYGYTF
TGCAGTGTTGACCCGGCAGGGGGCTATGGCTACACCTTC
>many|TRBD1|TRBJ1-1|TRBV5-1
CASSLDRALNTEAFF
TGCGCCAGCAGCTTAGACAGGGCCCTGAACACTGAAGCTTTCTTT
>many|-|TRBJ1-2|TRBV20-1
CSASGQFGGYGYTF
TGCAGTGCTAGTGGACAGTTTGGGGGCTATGGCTACACCTTC
>many|-|TRBJ2-3|TRBV20-1
CSASGSILDTQYF
TGCAGTGCTAGCGGGAGCATCCTCGATACGCAGTATTTT
>few|-|TRBJ2-7|TRBV6-2/TRBV6-3
CASTLGGLGSNEQYF
TGTGCCAGCACCCTCGGGGGCCTCGGGAGCAACGAGCAGTACTTC
>-|TRBD2|TRBJ2-7|TRBV7-9
CASSRGEGTYEQYF
TGTGCCAGCAGCAGAGGGGAGGGGACCTACGAGCAGTACTTC
>many|-|TRBJ2-6|TRBV12-3/TRBV12-4
CASSSGGFGSGANVLTF
TGTGCCAGCAGTTCGGGGGGCTTTGGCTCTGGGGCCAACGTCCTGACTTTC